The source of this T cell receptor (beta chain) is a study of blood T cell repertoires in COVID-19. Study-wide background: Specimens from acute and convalescent COVID-19 originated in the United States, Italy and Spain. Sources were T cells, B-cell-depleted T cells, or PBMCs; the material itself was cDNA or gDNA.

Germline lookup yields CDR1 SSHAT and CDR2 FNYEAQ (reference sequence). The CDR3 consists of 13 residues. In the source study's methods: Amplifying reference gene primers gave estimates of nucleated cell counts. Repertoires were generated with immunoSEQ multiplex PCR, while TCRdb's copy carries only in-frame clones and drops some. D and trimming come from the DNA, and the V and J calls and clone size come from that table. Found here are 80,000 to 95,000 clones, about 85% of them singletons; the top ten hold over 35%. Comment on this clone: A junction boundary mismatches the germline segment, possibly from a read error.

This sequence originates from a man older than 75 with acute or convalescent COVID-19. This chain uses TRBV7-7 with TRBJ2-5; D perhaps matches TRBD2 (6 bases). Material for sequencing was peripheral blood. The CDR3 sequence: CASSRPRGETQYF. The CDR3 coding sequence is TGTGCTAGCAGCCGTCCCCGGGGGGAGACCCAGTACTTC.